These 21 T cell receptor beta chains share one sample of origin, sequenced in a study of persistence of HIV-infected CD4 T cells (dated by TCRdb to the early 2020s). The antigens of these receptors remain unknown. The sample's treatment or condition, from its label and the paper: suppressive antiretroviral therapy. Lysates of CMV-infected fibroblasts were used at about 9.2 ug/mL for cell stimulation. Memory populations depleted of antigen-responding cells were obtained by sorting nonresponding CD40L-negative CD69-negative CD45RO-high memory CD4+ T cells. The immunoSEQ hsTCRB assay version 4, run in survey mode, was used to sequence TCRbeta repertoires from genomic DNA. Not all clones reach the TCRdb copy of this immuneACCESS table, which keeps in-frame sequences only. Checked studies attribute under half of the gap to unresolved V genes and leave the rest unexplained. This sample is represented by about 40,000 clones; 80% of them were singletons. In total, the top ten clones hold around 1.5% of the sample.

Sample: CD4+ T cells sorted from PBMCs after roughly 20-hour stimulation, taken from a patient who received antiretroviral therapy. The cell subset or site label corresponds to: CD40L-CD69- CD45RO-high memory CD4 T cells not responding to CMV lysate. The receptors come from an adult man with HIV who was CMV-seropositive.

This sequence joins TRBV6-5 and TRBJ1-4; D not certain. In germline, CDR1 is MNHEY, CDR2 SVGAGI. V was clipped by 6 bases and J by 0 bases, with 11 bases between them. The CDR3 runs 15 residues. CDR3 sequence: CASSLQRSTNEKLFF. The CDR3, as DNA: TGTGCCAGCAGCCTACAACGTTCAACTAATGAAAAACTGTTTTTT.

The chain has TRBV6-5 and TRBJ2-5, with 10 bases matching TRBD1. CDR1 and CDR2 (germline): MNHEY, SVGAGI. The CDR3 length is 14 residues. J was trimmed by 4 bases and V by 7 bases; bases with no gene match: 6. The CDR3 DNA reads TGTGCCAGCACCGAGACAGGGGGCGTAGAGACCCAGTACTTC. Its protein is CASTETGGVETQYF.

V and J are TRBV5-1 and TRBJ2-7; the D is unclear. The germline gives CDR1 SGHRS, CDR2 YFSETQ. CDR3 size: 15 residues. Trimming stripped 0 bases from V and 7 bases from J, with 17 bases between. The CDR3 reads CASSLAHSNIREQYF. CDR3 bases: TGCGCCAGCAGCTTGGCGCATAGTAATATACGGGAGCAGTACTTC.

This clone was seen a few times. The CDR3 DNA follows: TGTGCCAGCAGCCGGGTGAACACTGAAGCTTTCTTT. Translated: CASSRVNTEAFF. This chain links TRBV6-5 with TRBJ1-1; no reliable D call. Trimming took off 6 bases at V and 0 bases at J, with 5 bases between the two ends. The CDR3 is made up of 12 amino acids. In germline, CDR1 is MNHEY, CDR2 SVGAGI.

V gene TRBV29-1 combines with J gene TRBJ1-2, with D unresolved. The CDR3 extends over 11 amino acids. Germline values: CDR1 SQVTM, CDR2 ANQGSEA. Trimming shortened V by 4 bases and J by 6 bases, and 9 bases separated the two germline ends. This CDR3 reads CSVGSSDGYTF. CDR3 coding DNA: TGCAGCGTTGGTTCGAGCGATGGCTACACCTTC.

The rearrangement joins TRBV28 to TRBJ1-1; 8 bases line up with TRBD1. Trimming at V came to 4 bases and at J to 1 base, leaving 2 bases not matched to a gene. Per germline, CDR1 MDHEN and CDR2 SYDVKM. The CDR3 consists of 14 residues. The CDR3 spells CASSSGQGNTEAFF. In DNA, the CDR3 is TGTGCCAGCAGTTCTGGACAGGGGAACACTGAAGCTTTCTTT.

This chain links TRBV7-9 with TRBJ2-6; unclear D gene. CDR1 is SEHNR and CDR2 is FQNEAQ in the germline V gene (reference sequence). Trimming removed 6 bases at V and 0 bases at J, with 12 bases between. CDR3 length: 16 residues. The CDR3 region is CASSIKKSSGANVLTF. CDR3 nucleotide sequence: TGTGCCAGCAGTATTAAAAAGAGCTCTGGGGCCAACGTCCTGACTTTC.

This clone was seen a few times. The chain carries TRBV6-1 and TRBJ1-6; TRBD1 aligns across 7 bases. With V trimmed by 5 bases and J by 9 bases, 7 bases remained unmatched. Germline V gives CDR1 MNHNS, CDR2 SASEGT. The CDR3 loop spans 14 amino acids. CDR3 protein: CASSSGQVGSPLHF. In nucleotides, the CDR3 is TGTGCCAGCAGTTCTGGACAGGTTGGTTCACCCCTCCACTTT.

The V call is TRBV7-3, the J call TRBJ2-1; D possibly corresponds to TRBD1 (6 bases). The V end was cut by 3 bases, the J end by 1 base, with 10 bases between. Per germline, CDR1 SGHTA and CDR2 FQGTGA. This CDR3 has 15 residues. In DNA form, the CDR3 reads TGTGCCAGCAGCTTGAGCGGACAGTCCTACAATGAGCAGTTCTTC. This translates into CASSLSGQSYNEQFF.

This clone was seen only once. The chain links TRBV9 to TRBJ1-4; possible D gene TRBD1, 5 bases. The CDR3 is made up of 16 amino acids. Germline V gene sequence: CDR1 SGDLS, CDR2 YYNGEE. Trimming shortened V by 0 bases and J by 7 bases, and 16 bases separated the two germline ends. CDR3 DNA sequence: TGTGCCAGCAGCGTAGGTCGGGGGGTAGTGGGTGAAAAACTGTTTTTT. It encodes CASSVGRGVVGEKLFF. Supplemented by reference TRBV9 and TRBJ1-4, the full variable domain reads DSGVTQTPKHLITATGQRVTLRCSPRSGDLSVYWYQQSLDQGLQFLIQYYNGEERAKGNILERFSAQQFPDLHSELNLSSLELGDSALYFCASSVGRGVVGEKLFFGSGTQLSVL.

The rearrangement links TRBV27 to TRBJ1-5; D ambiguous. The CDR3 is 13 amino acids. The germline CDR1 and CDR2 sequences are MNHEY and SMNVEV (reference sequence). With 5 bases removed from V and 3 bases from J, the gap between germline ends came to 8 bases. In DNA form, the CDR3 reads TGTGCCAGCAGTGTAAGACCCAATCAGCCCCAGCATTTT. Translated: CASSVRPNQPQHF.

CDR3 loop: CAIRIGTAYGYTF. In DNA, the CDR3 is TGTGCCATCAGGATAGGGACAGCTTATGGCTACACCTTC. The chain joins TRBV10-3 to TRBJ1-2; 7 bases agree with TRBD1. Germline-derived CDR1 and CDR2 are ENHRY and SYGVKD. With 6 bases clipped from V and 5 bases from J, the junction kept 6 bases outside the gene matches. This CDR3 is built from 13 residues.

This chain joins TRBV5-5 and TRBJ1-4; D might be TRBD1 (6 bases). CDR3 size: 16 residues. The germline CDR1 and CDR2 sequences are SGHKS and YYEKEE (reference sequence). Trimming removed 4 bases at V and 1 base at J, with 14 bases between. CDR3 sequence reads: CASSGGTLRTNEKLFF. In nucleotides, the CDR3 is TGTGCCAGCAGCGGCGGGACACTCCGAACTAATGAAAAACTGTTTTTT.

This clone was recorded a few times. The chain employs TRBV12-3 or TRBV12-4 and TRBJ1-6, with D hard to call. CDR3 length: 13 amino acids. V gave up 5 bases and J gave up 7 bases, with 9 bases separating them. The CDR3 reads CASSPTRNSPLHF. CDR3 bases: TGTGCCAGCAGTCCCACCAGGAATTCACCCCTCCACTTT.

The rearrangement uses TRBV10-3 and TRBJ2-7; the match to TRBD1 covers 9 bases. Germline lookup yields CDR1 ENHRY and CDR2 SYGVKD. Trimming took 10 bases from V and 7 from J; bases not matched to a gene: 11. This CDR3 has 13 amino acids. CDR3 amino acids: CASRPTGGGEQYF. The CDR3 DNA reads as TGTGCCAGCCGGCCAACAGGGGGCGGGGAGCAGTACTTC.

This clone has just a few counts. This chain links TRBV19 with TRBJ1-1; 7 positions agree with TRBD1. Looked up from germline, CDR1 is LNHDA and CDR2 is SQIVND (reference sequence). The V segment lost 5 bases and the J segment 6 bases; nucleotides outside the gene matches: 6. This CDR3 comprises 13 residues. In nucleotides, the CDR3 is TGTGCCAGTAGTGACACAGGGGAGGCTGAAGCTTTCTTT. This sequence encodes CASSDTGEAEAFF.

The chain employs TRBV28 and TRBJ2-2; D not certain. The CDR3 runs to 13 residues. Trimming removed 2 bases at V and 8 bases at J, with 9 bases between. In germline, CDR1 is MDHEN, CDR2 SYDVKM. The CDR3 DNA sequence: TGTGCCAGCAGTTTACCAGCTTTAGGGGAGCTGTTTTTT. It encodes CASSLPALGELFF.

This clone was seen only a few times. DNA for the CDR3: TGTGCCAGCAGCCCCACGGGGGGACATGACAACACCGGGGAGCTGTTTTTT. This sequence encodes CASSPTGGHDNTGELFF. The rearrangement joins TRBV7-7 to TRBJ2-2, with a weak D call TRBD2 (7 bases). CDR1 is SSHAT, CDR2 FNYEAQ, per germline (reference sequence). V was pared by 5 bases and J by 2 bases, with 18 bases between. The CDR3 contains 17 residues.

J is TRBJ2-7 and V is TRBV2, with 8 bases lining up with TRBD1. This CDR3 spans 19 amino acids. The V gene end was trimmed by 5 bases and the J gene end by 7 bases; junction bases not matched to a gene: 25. Germline lookup yields CDR1 SNHLY and CDR2 FYNNEI. CDR3: CASSPRLPGSRDRPQEQYF. The CDR3 bases are TGTGCCAGCAGTCCTCGGCTACCCGGGTCCCGGGACAGGCCCCAAGAGCAGTACTTC.

The chain carries TRBV7-9 and TRBJ2-7; tentatively, D is TRBD2 (6 bases). Germline lookup yields CDR1 SEHNR and CDR2 FQNEAQ (reference sequence). The CDR3 consists of 16 residues. V was trimmed by 4 bases and J by 9 bases, leaving 25 bases between them. The CDR3 sequence: CASSSAGRGQQSAQYF. The CDR3, as DNA: TGTGCCAGCAGCTCCGCTGGGCGGGGCCAACAAAGTGCGCAGTACTTC.

V usage is TRBV28 and J usage is TRBJ2-2, with 13 bases fitting TRBD2. Germline CDR1 and CDR2: MDHEN and SYDVKM. The CDR3 loop spans 18 amino acids. The V segment lost 8 bases and the J segment 6 bases; nucleotides outside the gene matches: 15. The CDR3 sequence is CASLAPGLAGKLAGELFF. CDR3 bases: TGTGCCAGCCTCGCCCCGGGACTAGCGGGAAAACTTGCCGGGGAGCTGTTTTTT.